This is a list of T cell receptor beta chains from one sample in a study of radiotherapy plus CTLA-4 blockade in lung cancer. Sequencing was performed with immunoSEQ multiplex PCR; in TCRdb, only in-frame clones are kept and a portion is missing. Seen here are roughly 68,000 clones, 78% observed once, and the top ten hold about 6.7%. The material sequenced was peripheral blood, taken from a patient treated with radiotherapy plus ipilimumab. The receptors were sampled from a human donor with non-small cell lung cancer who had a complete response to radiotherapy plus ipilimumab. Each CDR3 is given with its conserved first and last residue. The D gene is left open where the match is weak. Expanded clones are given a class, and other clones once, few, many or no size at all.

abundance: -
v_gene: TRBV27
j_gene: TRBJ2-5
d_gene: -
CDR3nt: TGTGCCAGCAGTCCCGGTCTCAGGGGTGTGGAGACCCAGTACTTC
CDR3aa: CASSPGLRGVETQYF

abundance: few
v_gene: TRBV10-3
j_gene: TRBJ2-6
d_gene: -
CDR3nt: TGTGCCACCAACAGTCCCGGGGCCAACGTCCTGACTTTC
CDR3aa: CATNSPGANVLTF

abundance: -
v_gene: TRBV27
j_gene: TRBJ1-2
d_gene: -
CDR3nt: TGTGCCAGCAGTTACGGGAACTGGATCGGCTACACCTTC
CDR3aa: CASSYGNWIGYTF

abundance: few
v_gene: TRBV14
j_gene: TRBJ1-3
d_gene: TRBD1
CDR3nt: TGTGCCAGCAGCCGGGGGACAGTCGGAAACACCATATATTTT
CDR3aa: CASSRGTVGNTIYF

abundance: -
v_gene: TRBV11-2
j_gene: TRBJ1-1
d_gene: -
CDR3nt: TGTGCCAGCAGCCCCCCCCAAGCTTTCTTT
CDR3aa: CASSPPQAFF

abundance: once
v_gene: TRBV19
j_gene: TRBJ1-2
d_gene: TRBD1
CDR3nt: TGTGCCAGTGGGAGGGGGCTTAACTATGGCTACACCTTC
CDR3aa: CASGRGLNYGYTF

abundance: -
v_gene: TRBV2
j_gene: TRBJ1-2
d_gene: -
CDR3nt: TGTGCCAGCAGTGAAGTTCCCAGCTCCTATGGCTACACCTTC
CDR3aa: CASSEVPSSYGYTF

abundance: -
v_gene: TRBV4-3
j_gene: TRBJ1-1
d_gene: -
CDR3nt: TGCGCCAGCAGCCAAGATCGGGCGGGCGGAAACACTGAAGCTTTCTTT
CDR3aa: CASSQDRAGGNTEAFF

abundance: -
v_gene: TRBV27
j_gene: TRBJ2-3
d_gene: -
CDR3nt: TGTGCCAGCAGTTTCGGCCCGGGGGCGCAGTATTTT
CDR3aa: CASSFGPGAQYF

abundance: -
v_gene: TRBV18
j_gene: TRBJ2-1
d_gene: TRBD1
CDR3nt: TGTGCCAGCTCACCACCGGGACAGGGTAACAATGAGCAGTTCTTC
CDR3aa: CASSPPGQGNNEQFF

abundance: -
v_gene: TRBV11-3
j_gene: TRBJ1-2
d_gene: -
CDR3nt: TGTGCCAGCAGCTTAGCGTCGAACTATGGCTACACCTTC
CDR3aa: CASSLASNYGYTF

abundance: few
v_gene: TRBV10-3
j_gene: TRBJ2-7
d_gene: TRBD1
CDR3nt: TGTGCCACGACCCGGGACAGCACCTACGAGCAGTACTTC
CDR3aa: CATTRDSTYEQYF

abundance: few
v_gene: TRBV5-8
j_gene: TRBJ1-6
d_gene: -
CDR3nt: TGTGCCAGCAGCTTGCGACAGAATTCACCCCTCCACTTT
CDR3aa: CASSLRQNSPLHF

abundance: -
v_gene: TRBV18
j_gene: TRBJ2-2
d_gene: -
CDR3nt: TGTGCCAGCTCACCCAGGGGGGCGAACACCGGGGAGCTGTTTTTT
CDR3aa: CASSPRGANTGELFF

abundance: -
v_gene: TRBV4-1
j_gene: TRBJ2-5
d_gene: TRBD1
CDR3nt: TGCGCCAGCAGCCTACCAGCCGGGACAGGGGGCCGAATTGCAGAGACCCAGTACTTC
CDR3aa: CASSLPAGTGGRIAETQYF

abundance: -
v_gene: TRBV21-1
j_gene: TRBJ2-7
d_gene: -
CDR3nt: TGTGCCAGCAGCAAAGTAGCCAGTACCTACGAGCAGTACTTC
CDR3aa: CASSKVASTYEQYF

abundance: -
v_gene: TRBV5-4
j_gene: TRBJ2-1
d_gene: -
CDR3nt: TGTGCCAGCAGCTCCTTCTCTAAGCGCCAGCAGTTCTTC
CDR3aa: CASSSFSKRQQFF

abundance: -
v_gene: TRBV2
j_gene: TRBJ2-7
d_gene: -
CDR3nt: TGTGCCAGCAGCCAAACAGGGAACGGCGAGCAGTACTTC
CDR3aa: CASSQTGNGEQYF

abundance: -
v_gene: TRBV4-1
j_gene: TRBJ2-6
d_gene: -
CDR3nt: TGCGCCAGCAGCCAAGATAAATCGTCGGGGGTCGGGGCCAACGTCCTGACTTTC
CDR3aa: CASSQDKSSGVGANVLTF

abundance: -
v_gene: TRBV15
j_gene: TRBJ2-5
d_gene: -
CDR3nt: TGTGCCACCAGCTTTCGAGAGACCCAGTACTTC
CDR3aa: CATSFRETQYF

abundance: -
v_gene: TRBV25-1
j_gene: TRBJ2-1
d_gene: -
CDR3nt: TGTGCCAGCAGTGAAGGGCCAAGCTCCTACAATGAGCAGTTCTTC
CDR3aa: CASSEGPSSYNEQFF

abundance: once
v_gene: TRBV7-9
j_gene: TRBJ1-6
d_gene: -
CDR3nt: TGTGCCAGCAGCTTAGCCACCGGGGCCCTTAATTCACCCCTCCACTTT
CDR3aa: CASSLATGALNSPLHF

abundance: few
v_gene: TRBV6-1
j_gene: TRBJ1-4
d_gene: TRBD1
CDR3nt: TGTGCCAGCAGTGGGACAGGGGCTTCTAATGAAAAACTGTTTTTT
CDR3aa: CASSGTGASNEKLFF

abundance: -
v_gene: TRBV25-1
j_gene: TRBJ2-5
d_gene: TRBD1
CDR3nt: TGTGCCAGCAGTGTTGGACAGGGGGCTGGGAAGACCCAGTACTTC
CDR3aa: CASSVGQGAGKTQYF

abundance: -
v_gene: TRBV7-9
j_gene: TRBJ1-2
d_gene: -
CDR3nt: TGTGCCAGCAACCCCGGGGGGGCGCAAGGCTATGGCTACACCTTC
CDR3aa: CASNPGGAQGYGYTF

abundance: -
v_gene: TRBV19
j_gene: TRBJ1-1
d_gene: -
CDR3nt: TGTGCCAGTAGTATAATATGGGGTGTGAACACTGAAGCTTTCTTT
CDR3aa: CASSIIWGVNTEAFF

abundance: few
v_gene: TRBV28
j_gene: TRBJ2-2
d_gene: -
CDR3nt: TGTGCCAGCTGGGACGGGGAGCTGTTTTTT
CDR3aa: CASWDGELFF

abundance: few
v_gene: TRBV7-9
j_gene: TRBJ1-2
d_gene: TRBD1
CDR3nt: TGTGCCAGCAGCTTAGGACAGGGGGCTAGCTACACCTTC
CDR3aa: CASSLGQGASYTF